This TCR beta chain derives from a study of blood T cells in healthy people across ages (dated by TCRdb to between 2015 and 2016). With respect to the entire study: In model experiments, template switching captured roughly one uniquely barcoded TCR beta cDNA molecule for every two T cells. The study measured age-related changes in TCR beta repertoire diversity using deep sequencing normalized with unique cDNA molecular identifiers. Four age groups were formed from the donors: young (average 16 years), middle-aged (approximately 42), aged (62) and long-lived (less than 85). Donors of different ages were randomly distributed across sequencing lanes to avoid experimental bias. Two additional independent replicas of 1 million unique cDNA reads from the same blood draw were analyzed for two donors (one aged 18 to 30 and one aged 80 or older).

A distance of 18 bases separates the germline ends of V and J, which lose 1 base and 0 bases respectively. From the cysteine through the phenylalanine, the CDR3 covers 19 amino acids. Just the 57-base CDR3 DNA is kept, in frame starting at base 1. The germline V gene supplies CDR1 MGHRA and CDR2 YSYEKL. Library method: 5' RACE. TCRdb lists the instrument as Illumina HiSeq 2500. A second roughly 6 to 12 cycle PCR used a sample-barcoded 5' primer and a J-beta primer mix. Each TCR beta cDNA molecule received a unique molecular identifier from a template-switch 5' adaptor carrying 12 random nucleotides. At least 2.5 million CDR3-containing paired-end reads were obtained from each sample. First-strand cDNA synthesis was performed from all RNA using the Mint cDNA synthesis kit, with priming by a TRBC-specific oligonucleotide. Following uracil-DNA glycosylase treatment, a first 18-cycle PCR with universal primers M1SS and BC2_uni_R was performed on all cDNA. Regarding the original processing steps: Normalization of each sample was performed by random selection of 1 million high-quality reads, each carrying a distinct molecular identifier. Reads with shared molecular identifiers were discarded instead of being binned into consensus sequences. MiTCR, with a Q25 quality threshold and the strictest error-elimination algorithm, was used for CDR3 identification, clonotype clustering and error correction. A nonparametric unseen species model with Euler transformation was used to estimate lower-bound total TCR beta diversity. TCRdb redid the processing of the public reads, applying fastp at Q25 and MiXCR, and retained in-frame beta chains. Every CDR3 protein is listed once, alongside the most common genes and DNA of its rows. The V and J calls were not made by the authors but by TCRdb's processing. The table for this sample lists about 900,000 distinct CDR3 sequences; about 44% of them were counted only once. The ten largest clones capture over 10% of the sample.

Study-wide findings and limitations: Observed TCR beta diversity correlated strongly with the percentage of naive T cells measured by flow cytometry. Conclusive comparison of naive and antigen-experienced compartments was prevented by the profiling of bulk unsorted PBMCs. As age increased, observed TCR beta diversity per million T cells dropped in a roughly linear way, and a significant reduction was already evident by age about 40. The CMV infection status of donors was not known, potentially confounding age-related changes in expanded clonotypes. Compared with the aged group, the long-lived group had more naive CD4+ T cells, fewer expanded clones and increased TCR diversity, suggesting age selection. Estimates of total diversity based on one million sequenced T cells were considered lower bounds and underestimates.

As concerns this clonotype: Its antigen remains unidentified. Base qualities are not provided; no much larger clone lies one nucleotide away.

The donors were roughly 38 Caucasian individuals from Russia, aged roughly 6 to 95 years, who were systemically healthy. Each donor gave 8.5 to 10 milliliters of peripheral blood, collected into EDTA-treated Vacutainer tubes. Ficoll-Paque density-gradient centrifugation was used to isolate PBMCs, with at least 7 million per sample. Trizol reagent was used to extract total RNA from the PBMCs, yielding at least 5.5 micrograms per sample. The percentages of naive CD45RAhigh/CD27high T cells were determined by flow cytometry on a PBMC aliquot from every donor. The V gene is TRBV4-1 and the J gene is TRBJ2-2, and possibly TRBD2, on 5 matching bases. Sample: blood. The source is a man aged 25 to 40 in good health. The nucleotide sequence is given as TGCGCCAGCAGCCAAGGGATCCTCTCGAGGGCGGCGAACACCGGGGAGCTGTTTTTT. This gives the protein CASSQGILSRAANTGELFF.